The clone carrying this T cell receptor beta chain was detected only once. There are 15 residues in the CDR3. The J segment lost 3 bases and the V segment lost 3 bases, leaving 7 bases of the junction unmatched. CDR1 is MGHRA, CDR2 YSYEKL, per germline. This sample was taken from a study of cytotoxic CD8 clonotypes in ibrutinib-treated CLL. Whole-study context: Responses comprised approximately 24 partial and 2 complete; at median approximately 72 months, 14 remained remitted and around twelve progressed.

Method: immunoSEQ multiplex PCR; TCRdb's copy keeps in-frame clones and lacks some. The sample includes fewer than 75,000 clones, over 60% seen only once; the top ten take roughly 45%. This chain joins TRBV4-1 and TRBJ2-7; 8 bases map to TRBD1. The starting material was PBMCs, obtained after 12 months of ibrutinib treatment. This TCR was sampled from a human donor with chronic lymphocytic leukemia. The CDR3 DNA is TGCGCCAGCAGCCATGACAGGGGCTCGGGCTACGAGCAGTACTTC. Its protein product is CASSHDRGSGYEQYF.